This TCR beta chain stems from a study of cytomegalovirus exposure and HLA in healthy donors. About the study: Findings of an earlier analysis included some 120 million unique TCR beta sequences from 170 million or so T cells. Study-wide results and limits: A missense variant in DCLRE1C was later tied to TCR beta V- and J-gene trimming.

The primer mix had 60 Vbeta and 13 Jbeta primers. The protocol was immunoSEQ multiplex PCR, while the TCRdb copy is restricted to in-frame clones and leaves out a portion. Of over 150,000 clones listed, about 80% were seen once; the top ten hold under 5%. About this clone itself: The target antigen is unknown. Distinct nucleotide sequences in the sample also encode this CDR3.

J was trimmed by 4 bases and V by 2 bases; bases with no gene match: 2. Germline CDR1 reads SGHKS; CDR2 reads YYEKEE (reference sequence). This CDR3 comprises 14 residues. In nominal health when sampled, donors likely had unrecorded immune exposures nonetheless. This sequence originates from a young man in good health and CMV-seronegative. The sample consisted of PBMCs. The chain recombines TRBV5-5 with TRBJ2-7; 11 nucleotides agree with TRBD1. The CDR3: CASSFGTGGYEQYF. In DNA form, the CDR3 reads TGTGCCAGCAGCTTCGGGACAGGGGGGTACGAGCAGTACTTC.